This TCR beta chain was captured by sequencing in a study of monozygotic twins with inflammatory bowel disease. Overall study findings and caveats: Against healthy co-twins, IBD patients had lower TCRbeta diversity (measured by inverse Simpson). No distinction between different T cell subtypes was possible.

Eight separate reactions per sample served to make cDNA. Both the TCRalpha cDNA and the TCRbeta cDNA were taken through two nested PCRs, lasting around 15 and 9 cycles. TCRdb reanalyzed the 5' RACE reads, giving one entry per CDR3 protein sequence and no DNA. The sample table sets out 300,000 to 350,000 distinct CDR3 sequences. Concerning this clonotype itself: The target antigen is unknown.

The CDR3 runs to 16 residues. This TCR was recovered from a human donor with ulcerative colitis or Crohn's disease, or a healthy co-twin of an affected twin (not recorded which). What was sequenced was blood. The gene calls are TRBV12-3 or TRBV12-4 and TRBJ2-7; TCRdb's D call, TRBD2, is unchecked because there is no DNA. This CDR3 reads CASSSGLRVLPYEQYF.